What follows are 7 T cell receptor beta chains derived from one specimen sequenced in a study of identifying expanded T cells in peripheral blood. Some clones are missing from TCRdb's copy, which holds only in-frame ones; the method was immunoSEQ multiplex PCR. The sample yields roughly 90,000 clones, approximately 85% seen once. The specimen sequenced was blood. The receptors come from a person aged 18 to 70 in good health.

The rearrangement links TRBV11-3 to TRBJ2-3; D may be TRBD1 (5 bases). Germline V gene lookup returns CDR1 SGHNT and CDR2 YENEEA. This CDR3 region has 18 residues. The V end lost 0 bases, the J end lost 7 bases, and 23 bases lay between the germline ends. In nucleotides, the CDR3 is TGTGCCAGCAGCTTAGAACCCAAGGGGATTGTGGTCCTCTATACGCAGTATTTT. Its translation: CASSLEPKGIVVLYTQYF.

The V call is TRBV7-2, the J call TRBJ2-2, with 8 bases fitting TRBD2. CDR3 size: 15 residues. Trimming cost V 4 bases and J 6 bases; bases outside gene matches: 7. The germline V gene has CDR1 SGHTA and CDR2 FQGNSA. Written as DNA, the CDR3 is TGTGCCAGCAGCTCCGGACTAGCCCGACCCGGGGAGCTGTTTTTT. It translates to CASSSGLARPGELFF.

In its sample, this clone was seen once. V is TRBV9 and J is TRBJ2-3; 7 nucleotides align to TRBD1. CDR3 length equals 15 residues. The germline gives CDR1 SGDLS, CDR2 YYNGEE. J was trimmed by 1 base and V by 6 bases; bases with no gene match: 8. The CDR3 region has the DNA TGTGCCAGCACCCTCGGTGGGACAGGCACAGATACGCAGTATTTT. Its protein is CASTLGGTGTDTQYF.

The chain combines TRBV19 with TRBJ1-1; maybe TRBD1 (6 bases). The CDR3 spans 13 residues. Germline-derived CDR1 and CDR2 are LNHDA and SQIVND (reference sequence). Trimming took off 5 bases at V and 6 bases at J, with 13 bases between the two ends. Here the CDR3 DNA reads TGTGCCAGTAGTGCGGACAGAGGGGCTGAAGCTTTCTTT. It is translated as CASSADRGAEAFF.

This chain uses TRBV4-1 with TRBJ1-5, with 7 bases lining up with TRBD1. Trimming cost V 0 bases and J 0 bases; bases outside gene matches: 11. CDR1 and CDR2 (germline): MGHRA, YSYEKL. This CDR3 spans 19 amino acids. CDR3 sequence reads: CASSQDFVRDSHSNQPQHF. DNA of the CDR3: TGCGCCAGCAGCCAAGATTTTGTACGGGACAGCCATAGCAATCAGCCCCAGCATTTT.

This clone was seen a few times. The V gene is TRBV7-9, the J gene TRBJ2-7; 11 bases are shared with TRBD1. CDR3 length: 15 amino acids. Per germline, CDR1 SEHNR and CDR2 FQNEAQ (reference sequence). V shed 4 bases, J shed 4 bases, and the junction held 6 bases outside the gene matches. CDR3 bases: TGTGCCAGCAGCTCCGGGACAGGGGGGTATTACGAGCAGTACTTC. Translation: CASSSGTGGYYEQYF.

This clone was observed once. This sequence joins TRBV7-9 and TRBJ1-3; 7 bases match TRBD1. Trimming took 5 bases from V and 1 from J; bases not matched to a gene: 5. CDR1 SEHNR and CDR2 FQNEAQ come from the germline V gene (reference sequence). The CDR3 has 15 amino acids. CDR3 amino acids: CASSQGQPSGNTIYF. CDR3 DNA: TGTGCCAGCAGCCAGGGACAGCCATCTGGAAACACCATATATTTT. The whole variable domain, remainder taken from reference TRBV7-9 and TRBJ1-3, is DTGVSQNPRHKITKRGQNVTFRCDPISEHNRLYWYRQTLGQGPEFLTYFQNEAQLEKSRLLSDRFSAERPKGSFSTLEIQRTEQGDSAMYLCASSQGQPSGNTIYFGEGSWLTVV.